Below, 25 T cell receptor beta chains from the same sample are listed, as sequenced in a study of radiation and T cells in renal cell carcinoma. Profiled with immunoSEQ multiplex PCR; TCRdb holds only in-frame clones, not every one. The sample includes 85,000 to 100,000 clones, less than 90% seen only once; the top ten take less than 10%. Noted time point: baseline pretreatment blood. The treatment: 15 Gy SBRT to primary tumor, nephrectomy 4 weeks later. The sample consisted of blood, taken from a patient whose treatment included radiotherapy and nephrectomy. Every receptor here comes from a man in his fifties or sixties with renal cell carcinoma.

J is TRBJ2-2 and V is TRBV9; 11 nucleotides agree with TRBD1. This CDR3 is 16 amino acids long. Germline CDR1 SGDLS, CDR2 YYNGEE. Germline trimming cut 0 bases from V and 13 bases from J; bases unmatched to any gene: 11. The CDR3 region has the DNA TGTGCCAGCAGCGTAGAGGGACAGGGGGGTTCCGATTGGCTGTTTTTT. Translated: CASSVEGQGGSDWLFF. Together with reference TRBV9 and TRBJ2-2, the CDR3 gives the full variable domain: DSGVTQTPKHLITATGQRVTLRCSPRSGDLSVYWYQQSLDQGLQFLIQYYNGEERAKGNILERFSAQQFPDLHSELNLSSLELGDSALYFCASSVEGQGGSDWLFFGEGSRLTVL.

This clone was observed once. The chain recombines TRBV10-2 with TRBJ1-2, with 9 bases matching TRBD1. The J segment lost 6 bases and the V segment lost 0 bases, leaving 2 bases of the junction unmatched. Germline V gene lookup returns CDR1 WSHSY and CDR2 SAAADI. This CDR3 region has 14 residues. CDR3 DNA sequence: TGCGCCAGCAGTGAGTCTTGGACAGGGGATGGCTACACCTTC. Translating it yields CASSESWTGDGYTF.

The chain has TRBV5-1 and TRBJ2-1, with unresolved D. Germline CDR1 reads SGHRS; CDR2 reads YFSETQ. CDR3 size: 14 residues. Trimming removed 0 bases from V and 4 bases from J, with 8 bases in between. The DNA of the CDR3 is TGCGCCAGCAGCTTGGGTGACCTATACAATGAGCAGTTCTTC. Amino acids: CASSLGDLYNEQFF.

J is TRBJ1-2 and V is TRBV6-5; TRBD1 might be the D (5 bases). CDR1 and CDR2 from the germline V gene are MNHEY and SVGAGI. The CDR3 covers 14 residues. V lost 7 bases, J lost 2 bases, and 14 bases lay in between. The CDR3 nucleotides read TGTGCCAGCACTAGGGGACCGGAGAACTATGGCTACACCTTC. This codes for CASTRGPENYGYTF.

The V call is TRBV19, the J call TRBJ2-7; D ambiguous. The germline CDR1 and CDR2 sequences are LNHDA and SQIVND (reference sequence). CDR3 length: 14 residues. V was trimmed by 1 base and J by 0 bases, leaving 7 bases between them. CDR3 nucleotide sequence: TGTGCCAGTAGTATAGCCGCGGCCTCCTACGAGCAGTACTTC. It translates to CASSIAAASYEQYF.

The gene calls are TRBV21-1 and TRBJ2-7; the table's TRBD2 call for D was not verified on the DNA. TRBV21-1 is reported as a pseudogene. This CDR3 is 15 amino acids long. CDR3 in DNA: TGTGCCAGCAGCATGGGACTAGCGGGGGACTACGAGCAGTACTTC. Translating gives CASSMGLAGDYEQYF.

The V gene is TRBV9, the J gene TRBJ2-2, with a weak D call TRBD2 (6 bases). Germline CDR1 reads SGDLS; CDR2 reads YYNGEE. The CDR3 has 13 residues. V lost 6 bases and J 4 bases, leaving 10 bases between the germline ends. CDR3 protein: CASNLGGTGELFF. CDR3 DNA sequence: TGTGCCAGCAACCTCGGGGGCACCGGGGAGCTGTTTTTT.

The rearrangement uses TRBV5-8 and TRBJ2-7, with TRBD1 matching over 7 bases. The CDR3 contains 15 residues. The ends lost 0 bases at V and 6 bases at J; junction bases unmatched: 9. From germline, CDR1 is SGHTS and CDR2 YDEGEE. The CDR3 nucleotides read TGTGCCAGCAGCTTGGCCTTTGACAGGGACAGCGAGCAGTACTTC. Amino acids: CASSLAFDRDSEQYF.

V and J are TRBV4-2 and TRBJ2-7; tentative D call: TRBD2 (6 bases). Germline V CDR1 and CDR2: LGHNA, YNFKEQ. V was clipped by 0 bases and J by 5 bases, with 17 bases between them. CDR3 length equals 16 residues. The chain's CDR3 is CASSQDLGVQRDEQYF. DNA for the CDR3: TGTGCCAGCAGCCAAGATCTTGGGGTGCAGCGGGACGAGCAGTACTTC.

The chain uses TRBV2 and TRBJ1-2; D uncertain. Germline CDR1 reads SNHLY; CDR2 reads FYNNEI. V lost 3 bases, J lost 7 bases, and 12 bases lay in between. This CDR3 spans 13 amino acids. DNA for the CDR3: TGTGCCAGCAGTGAGTCGGGAGTGGGTGGCTACACCTTC. Its translation is CASSESGVGGYTF.

V usage is TRBV2 and J usage is TRBJ1-4; a weak D match, TRBD1 (5 bases). Trimming pared 6 bases from V and 8 bases from J, leaving 16 bases between. Germline lookup yields CDR1 SNHLY and CDR2 FYNNEI. The CDR3 totals 14 residues. The CDR3 region is CASSPRGTAEKLFF. CDR3 sequence (DNA): TGTGCCAGCAGCCCAAGAGGGACGGCCGAAAAACTGTTTTTT.

The rearrangement joins TRBV7-2 to TRBJ2-3; D gene unclear. The CDR3 runs 12 residues. CDR1 is SGHTA and CDR2 is FQGNSA in the germline V gene. The germline V and J ends were trimmed by 4 bases and 4 bases, with 6 bases remaining between them. The CDR3 region is CASSSNSDTQYF. The CDR3 DNA sequence: TGTGCCAGCAGCTCAAACTCAGATACGCAGTATTTT.

The chain joins TRBV13 to TRBJ2-5, with no clear D. V shed 5 bases and J shed 4 bases, with 26 bases lying between them. The germline V gene encodes CDR1 PRHDT and CDR2 FYEKMQ (reference sequence). CDR3 length: 18 amino acids. The CDR3, as DNA: TGTGCCAGCAGCCCTGTGTTTGGGCCCCTTGGGTTTGGAGAGACCCAGTACTTC. The encoded protein is CASSPVFGPLGFGETQYF.

This clone has a handful of counts. The rearrangement joins TRBV7-4 to TRBJ1-5; D unresolved. Looked up from germline, CDR1 is SGHVT and CDR2 is SQSDAQ. Trimming took off 1 base at V and 7 bases at J, with 8 bases between the two ends. This CDR3 spans 13 amino acids. CDR3 sequence: CASSLGRWQPQHF. The CDR3 DNA sequence: TGTGCCAGCAGCTTAGGAAGGTGGCAGCCCCAGCATTTT.

J is TRBJ1-5 and V is TRBV7-8; weak D call: TRBD1 (5 bases). Per germline, CDR1 SGHVS and CDR2 FQNEAQ. V was clipped by 3 bases and J by 7 bases, with 22 bases between them. This CDR3 spans 17 amino acids. CDR3 sequence (DNA): TGTGCCAGCAGCTTGACAACAGGAAGATGGGCCGAACAGCCCCAGCATTTT. It yields the protein CASSLTTGRWAEQPQHF.

The chain couples TRBV19 to TRBJ2-5; D call uncertain. Germline CDR1 is LNHDA and CDR2 is SQIVND (reference sequence). V lost 5 bases to trimming and J lost 4 bases, with 11 bases between them. The CDR3 has 13 residues. CDR3 in amino acids: CASSLQVLETQYF. In DNA, the CDR3 is TGTGCCAGTAGTTTGCAGGTTTTAGAGACCCAGTACTTC.

V gene TRBV6-5 combines with J gene TRBJ2-5, with D possibly TRBD2 on 5 matching bases. The germline gives CDR1 MNHEY, CDR2 SVGAGI. Trimming shortened V by 0 bases and J by 5 bases, and 13 bases separated the two germline ends. The CDR3 covers 15 residues. CDR3 in amino acids: CASSYSSTRGETQYF. DNA of the CDR3: TGTGCCAGCAGTTACTCCTCGACCCGCGGGGAGACCCAGTACTTC.

This clone came up once. J is TRBJ2-7 and V is TRBV6-5, with TRBD2 as a possible D gene (5 bases). This CDR3 comprises 16 residues. The V and J ends lost 0 bases and 0 bases respectively, with 12 bases between them. CDR1 is MNHEY, CDR2 SVGAGI, per germline. The CDR3, as DNA: TGTGCCAGCAGTTACTCAGTCGGACTCAACTCCTACGAGCAGTACTTC. Its translation is CASSYSVGLNSYEQYF.

This clone appeared many times. Additional DNA sequences in this sample encode the identical CDR3. The rearrangement joins TRBV6-5 to TRBJ1-3; D unresolved. CDR1 and CDR2 (germline): MNHEY, SVGAGI. V was shortened by 5 bases and J by 0 bases, with 8 bases between the two germline ends. This CDR3 spans 14 amino acids. As DNA, the CDR3 is TGTGCCAGCAGTCTTCTGAGCTCTGGAAACACCATATATTTT. This codes for CASSLLSSGNTIYF.

The genes are TRBV11-2 and TRBJ2-7; unclear D gene. The CDR3 is 13 residues long. Looked up from germline, CDR1 is SGHAT and CDR2 is FQNNGV. V lost 3 bases and J 6 bases, leaving 12 bases between the germline ends. The CDR3, as DNA: TGTGCCAGCAGCTTTTCAAACCCGAGCGAGCAGTACTTC. This translates into CASSFSNPSEQYF.

The chain carries TRBV13 and TRBJ1-2; 8 positions agree with TRBD1. There are 14 residues in the CDR3. V shed 3 bases and J 8 bases; nucleotides not matched to a gene: 8. CDR1 and CDR2 (germline): PRHDT, FYEKMQ (reference sequence). The CDR3 here is CASSFQGADSGYTF. CDR3 DNA: TGTGCCAGCAGCTTCCAGGGGGCAGATTCGGGCTACACCTTC. The full variable domain, its missing parts supplied by reference TRBV13 and TRBJ1-2, is AAGVIQSPRHLIKEKRETATLKCYPIPRHDTVYWYQQGPGQDPQFLISFYEKMQSDKGSIPDRFSAQQFSDYHSELNMSSLELGDSALYFCASSFQGADSGYTFGSGTRLTVV.

This sequence joins TRBV28 and TRBJ2-7; 10 bases are a match to TRBD1. J lost 5 bases, V lost 4 bases, and 8 bases had no gene match. Germline V gives CDR1 MDHEN, CDR2 SYDVKM. The CDR3 sequence is 15 residues long. CDR3 DNA sequence: TGTGCCAGCAGTTCCCGGGACAGGGGATTGCACGAGCAGTACTTC. Amino acids: CASSSRDRGLHEQYF.

The rearrangement joins TRBV28 to TRBJ1-2; D remains unclear. The CDR3 consists of 14 residues. V dropped 5 bases and J dropped 0 bases, with 10 bases sitting between them. Germline lookup yields CDR1 MDHEN and CDR2 SYDVKM. CDR3 nucleotide sequence: TGTGCCAGCAGTCAAAGGCCACCTAACTATGGCTACACCTTC. Translating gives CASSQRPPNYGYTF.

V usage is TRBV11-2 and J usage is TRBJ2-2, with D maybe TRBD1 (6 bases). Per the germline V gene, CDR1 is SGHAT and CDR2 is FQNNGV. This CDR3 region has 15 residues. The V gene lost 5 bases and the J gene lost 4 bases, with 14 bases spanning the gap. DNA of the CDR3: TGTGCCAGCAGCCAGTTGGGGGCGGGCACCGGGGAGCTGTTTTTT. Residues: CASSQLGAGTGELFF.

In nucleotides, the CDR3 is TGCGCCAGCATGCTAGCGGGAGCGGGCGCAGATACGCAGTATTTT. Protein sequence: CASMLAGAGADTQYF. The genes are TRBV5-1 and TRBJ2-3, with 10 bases that match TRBD2. CDR1 is SGHRS and CDR2 is YFSETQ in the germline V gene. With 6 bases clipped from V and 4 bases from J, the junction kept 8 bases outside the gene matches. The CDR3 spans 15 residues.